The entry below describes one T cell receptor (beta chain). The CDR3 loop spans 16 amino acids. V shed 4 bases and J 7 bases; nucleotides not matched to a gene: 10. Germline-derived CDR1 and CDR2 are MNHNS and SASEGT. The source of the sample is a study of blood T cell repertoires in COVID-19. Original analysis: It was from reference gene primer amplification that nucleated cell counts were estimated. Profiling relied on immunoSEQ multiplex PCR, and the TCRdb table lists in-frame clones only, not all of them. V and J calls and clone size are given by that table; D and trimming were obtained from the DNA. Of about 140,000 clones detected, roughly 90% appear once; the ten largest clones hold over 2%.

The sample comprised peripheral blood. This chain uses TRBV6-1 with TRBJ1-5; the match to TRBD1 covers 10 bases. The sequence came from a human donor with COVID-19, enrolled during active disease. The donor label of this sample is uncertain. CDR3 protein: CASSGPGTGVGQPQHF. The DNA for the CDR3 is TGTGCCAGCAGTGGCCCCGGGACAGGGGTTGGACAGCCCCAGCATTTT.